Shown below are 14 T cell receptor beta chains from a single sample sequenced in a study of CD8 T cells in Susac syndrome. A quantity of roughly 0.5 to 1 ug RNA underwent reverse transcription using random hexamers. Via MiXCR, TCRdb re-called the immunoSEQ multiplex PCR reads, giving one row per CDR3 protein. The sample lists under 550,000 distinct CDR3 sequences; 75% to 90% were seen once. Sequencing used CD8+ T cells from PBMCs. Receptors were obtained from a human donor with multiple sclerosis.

In DNA form, the CDR3 reads TGCAGTGCTAGAGACCCCCGAGGGAGTGGCTACACCTTC. Encoded protein: CSARDPRGSGYTF. The V and J genes are TRBV20-1 and TRBJ1-2; D is unresolved. V lost 0 bases and J 7 bases, leaving 12 bases between the germline ends. Germline V gives CDR1 DFQATT, CDR2 SNEGSKA (reference sequence). This CDR3 spans 13 amino acids.

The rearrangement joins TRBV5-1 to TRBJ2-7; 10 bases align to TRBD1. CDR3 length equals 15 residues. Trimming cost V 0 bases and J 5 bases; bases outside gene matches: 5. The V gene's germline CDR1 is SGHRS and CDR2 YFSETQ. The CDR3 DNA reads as TGCGCCAGCAGCTTGGAAGTGACAGGGGGCGACGAGCAGTACTTC. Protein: CASSLEVTGGDEQYF.

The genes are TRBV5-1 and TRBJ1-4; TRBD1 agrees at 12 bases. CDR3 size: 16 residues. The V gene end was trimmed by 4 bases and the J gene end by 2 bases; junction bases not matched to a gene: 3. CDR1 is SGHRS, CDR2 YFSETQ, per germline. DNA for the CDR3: TGCGCCAGCAGCCCGGGACAGGGGGCTACTAATGAAAAACTGTTTTTT. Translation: CASSPGQGATNEKLFF.

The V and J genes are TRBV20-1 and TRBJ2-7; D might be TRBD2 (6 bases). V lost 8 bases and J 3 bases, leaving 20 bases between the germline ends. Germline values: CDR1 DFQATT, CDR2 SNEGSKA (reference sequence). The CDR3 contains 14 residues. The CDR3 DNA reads TGCAGTATCGCCCCCTCCAGGGACTTCTACGAGCAGTACTTC. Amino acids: CSIAPSRDFYEQYF.

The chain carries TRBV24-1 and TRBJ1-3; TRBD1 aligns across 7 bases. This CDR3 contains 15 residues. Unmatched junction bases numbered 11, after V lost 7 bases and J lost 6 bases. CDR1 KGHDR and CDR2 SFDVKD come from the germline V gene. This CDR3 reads CATRGRGQMVNTIYF. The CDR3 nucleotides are TGTGCCACCAGGGGAAGGGGGCAGATGGTAAACACCATATATTTT.

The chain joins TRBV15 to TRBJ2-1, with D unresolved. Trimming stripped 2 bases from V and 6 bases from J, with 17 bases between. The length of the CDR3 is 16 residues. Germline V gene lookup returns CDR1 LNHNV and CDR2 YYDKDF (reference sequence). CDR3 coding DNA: TGTGCCACCAGCAGATTTTCCGACCCACCCGTCAATGAGCAGTTCTTC. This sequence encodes CATSRFSDPPVNEQFF.

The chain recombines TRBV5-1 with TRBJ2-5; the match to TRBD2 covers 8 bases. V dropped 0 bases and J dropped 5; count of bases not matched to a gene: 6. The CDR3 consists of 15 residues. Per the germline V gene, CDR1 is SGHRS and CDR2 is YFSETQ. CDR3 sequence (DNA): TGCGCCAGCAGCTTGGATACGGGAGGGTGGGAGACCCAGTACTTC. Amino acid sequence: CASSLDTGGWETQYF. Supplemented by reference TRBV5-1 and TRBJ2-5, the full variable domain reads KAGVTQTPRYLIKTRGQQVTLSCSPISGHRSVSWYQQTPGQGLQFLFEYFSETQRNKGNFPGRFSGRQFSNSRSEMNVSTLELGDSALYLCASSLDTGGWETQYFGPGTRLLVL.

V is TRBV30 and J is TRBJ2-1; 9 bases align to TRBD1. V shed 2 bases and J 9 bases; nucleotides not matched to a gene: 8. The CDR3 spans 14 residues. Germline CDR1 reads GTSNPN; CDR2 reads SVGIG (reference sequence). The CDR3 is CAWSKGTGGGEQFF. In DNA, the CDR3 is TGTGCCTGGAGTAAGGGTACAGGGGGCGGTGAGCAGTTCTTC. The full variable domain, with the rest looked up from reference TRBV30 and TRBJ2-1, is SQTIHQWPATLVQPVGSPLSLECTVEGTSNPNLYWYRQAAGRGLQLLFYSVGIGQISSEVPQNLSASRPQDRQFILSSKKLLLSDSGFYLCAWSKGTGGGEQFFGPGTRLTVL.

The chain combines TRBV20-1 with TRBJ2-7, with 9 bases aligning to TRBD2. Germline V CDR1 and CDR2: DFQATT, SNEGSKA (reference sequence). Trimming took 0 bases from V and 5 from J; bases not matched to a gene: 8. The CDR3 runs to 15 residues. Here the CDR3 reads CSARDPGLAEDEQYF. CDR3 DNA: TGCAGTGCTAGAGATCCGGGACTAGCTGAGGACGAGCAGTACTTC.

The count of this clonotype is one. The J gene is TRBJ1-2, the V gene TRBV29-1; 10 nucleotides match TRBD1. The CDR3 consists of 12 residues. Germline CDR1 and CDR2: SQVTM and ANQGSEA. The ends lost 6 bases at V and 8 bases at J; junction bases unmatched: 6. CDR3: CSVPGTGEGYTF. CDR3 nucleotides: TGCAGCGTACCCGGGACAGGGGAAGGCTACACCTTC. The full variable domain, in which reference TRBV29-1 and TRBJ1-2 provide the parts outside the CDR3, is SAVISQKPSRDICQRGTSLTIQCQVDSQVTMMFWYRQQPGQSLTLIATANQGSEATYESGFVIDKFPISRPNLTFSTLTVSNMSPEDSSIYLCSVPGTGEGYTFGSGTRLTVV.

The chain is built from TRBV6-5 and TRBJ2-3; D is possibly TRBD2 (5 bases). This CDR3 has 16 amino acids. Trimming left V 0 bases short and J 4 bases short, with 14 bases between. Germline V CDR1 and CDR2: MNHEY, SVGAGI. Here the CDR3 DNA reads TGTGCCAGCAGTTACTCGAGGGAGCTGATAGCAGATACGCAGTATTTT. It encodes CASSYSRELIADTQYF.

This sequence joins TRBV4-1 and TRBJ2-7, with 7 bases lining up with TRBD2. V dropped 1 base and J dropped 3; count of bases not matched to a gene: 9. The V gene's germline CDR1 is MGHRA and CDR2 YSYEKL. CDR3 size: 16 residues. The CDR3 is CASSQGLRRENYEQYF. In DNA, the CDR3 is TGCGCCAGCAGCCAAGGGTTGCGGCGGGAGAACTACGAGCAGTACTTC.

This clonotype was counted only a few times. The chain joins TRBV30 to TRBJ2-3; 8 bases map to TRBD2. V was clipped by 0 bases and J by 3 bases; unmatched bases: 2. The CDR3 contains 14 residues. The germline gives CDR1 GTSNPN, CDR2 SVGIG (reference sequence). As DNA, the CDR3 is TGTGCCTGGAGTGTAGTAGCGGGAACAGATACGCAGTATTTT. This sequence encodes CAWSVVAGTDTQYF.

The CDR3 coding sequence is TGTGCCAGCAGTTTATCGCCGGGACGGATGAACACTGAAGCTTTCTTT. Translating it yields CASSLSPGRMNTEAFF. This chain joins TRBV27 and TRBJ1-1; tentative D call: TRBD1 (5 bases). Germline CDR1 is MNHEY and CDR2 is SMNVEV (reference sequence). This CDR3 is 16 amino acids long. V lost 0 bases to trimming and J lost 0 bases, with 11 bases between them.